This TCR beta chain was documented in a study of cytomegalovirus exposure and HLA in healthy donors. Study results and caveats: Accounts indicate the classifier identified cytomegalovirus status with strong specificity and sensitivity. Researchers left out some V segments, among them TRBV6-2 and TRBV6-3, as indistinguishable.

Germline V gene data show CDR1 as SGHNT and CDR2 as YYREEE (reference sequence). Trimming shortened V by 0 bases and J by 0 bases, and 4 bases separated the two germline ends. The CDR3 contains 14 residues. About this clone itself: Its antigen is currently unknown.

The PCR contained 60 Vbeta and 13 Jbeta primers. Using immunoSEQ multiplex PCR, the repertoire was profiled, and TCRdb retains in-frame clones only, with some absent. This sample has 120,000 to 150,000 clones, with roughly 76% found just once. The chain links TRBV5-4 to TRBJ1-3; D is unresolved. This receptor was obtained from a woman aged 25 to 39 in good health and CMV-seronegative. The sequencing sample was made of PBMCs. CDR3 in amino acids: CASSLGSSGNTIYF. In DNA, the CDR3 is TGTGCCAGCAGCTTGGGCAGCTCTGGAAACACCATATATTTT.